A selection of T cell receptor beta chains follows, all from one sample in a study of a mutant IDH1 vaccine in newly diagnosed glioma. Produced via immunoSEQ multiplex PCR; TCRdb's table is partial and in-frame only. Among around 62,000 clones listed, 89% were seen once. No antigen has been assigned to these receptors. The sample in question was PBMCs, obtained from a glioma patient whose treatment included an IDH1 peptide vaccine. These receptors all stem from a man in his forties with glioma. CDR3s include the opening cysteine and the closing phenylalanine or tryptophan. The order of the fields is CDR3 DNA, CDR3 protein, clone size, V gene, D gene, J gene. A D gene is named only where the DNA matches it firmly. Clone size is not always given. Where it is, it says once, few, many or a class for expanded clones.

CDR3 DNA: TGTGCCAGCAGTTTCCCGAACATAGGCAGGACCGGGGAGCTGTTTTTT
CDR3 protein: CASSFPNIGRTGELFF
clone size: .
V gene: TRBV28
D gene: .
J gene: TRBJ2-2

CDR3 DNA: TGTGCCAGCAGCCAAGGCCGGCAGACACAAGAGACCCAGTACTTC
CDR3 protein: CASSQGRQTQETQYF
clone size: once
V gene: TRBV4-2
D gene: .
J gene: TRBJ2-5

CDR3 DNA: TGTGCCAGTAGCCTCCAGGGTTGGGGGGCGGATACGCAGTATTTT
CDR3 protein: CASSLQGWGADTQYF
clone size: .
V gene: TRBV19
D gene: .
J gene: TRBJ2-3

CDR3 DNA: TGTGCCAGTAGTCTCAGGGGGGCGGACCAGCCCCAGCATTTT
CDR3 protein: CASSLRGADQPQHF
clone size: .
V gene: TRBV19
D gene: TRBD1
J gene: TRBJ1-5

CDR3 DNA: TGTGCCAGCAGCTTAGGCCCTCAGTCCTACGAGCAGTACTTC
CDR3 protein: CASSLGPQSYEQYF
clone size: .
V gene: TRBV13
D gene: .
J gene: TRBJ2-7

CDR3 DNA: TGTGCCAGCAGCCCGACTAGCGGATACACAGATACGCAGTATTTT
CDR3 protein: CASSPTSGYTDTQYF
clone size: .
V gene: TRBV7-3
D gene: TRBD2
J gene: TRBJ2-3

CDR3 DNA: TGTGCCAGCTCACCACCGGGAGCCGGGGACTACACTGAAGCTTTCTTT
CDR3 protein: CASSPPGAGDYTEAFF
clone size: .
V gene: TRBV18
D gene: .
J gene: TRBJ1-1

CDR3 DNA: TGTGCCAGTAGCCCCCCGGGATCCAATCAGCCCCAGCATTTT
CDR3 protein: CASSPPGSNQPQHF
clone size: .
V gene: TRBV19
D gene: .
J gene: TRBJ1-5

CDR3 DNA: TGCGCCAGCAGCTCCGTTGTGGGGACAGGGACCTACGAGCAGTACTTC
CDR3 protein: CASSSVVGTGTYEQYF
clone size: once
V gene: TRBV5-1
D gene: TRBD1
J gene: TRBJ2-7

CDR3 DNA: TGTGCCAGCAGCCTAGGGGGCGGGAGCACCGGGGAGCTGTTTTTT
CDR3 protein: CASSLGGGSTGELFF
clone size: .
V gene: TRBV6-6
D gene: .
J gene: TRBJ2-2

CDR3 DNA: TGTGCCAGCAGCCCAGCTATCCAAGAGACCCAGTACTTC
CDR3 protein: CASSPAIQETQYF
clone size: .
V gene: TRBV7-2
D gene: .
J gene: TRBJ2-5

CDR3 DNA: TGTGCCAGCAGTGAATACTACAGGATGAACACTGAAGCTTTCTTT
CDR3 protein: CASSEYYRMNTEAFF
clone size: once
V gene: TRBV6-1
D gene: .
J gene: TRBJ1-1

CDR3 DNA: TGTGCCAGCAGCTTAACGGCCTCTGGGGCCAACGTCCTGACTTTC
CDR3 protein: CASSLTASGANVLTF
clone size: .
V gene: TRBV5-5
D gene: .
J gene: TRBJ2-6

CDR3 DNA: TGTGCCAGCAGCTCTCTGGGGTACCGTTCAGATACGCAGTATTTT
CDR3 protein: CASSSLGYRSDTQYF
clone size: .
V gene: TRBV7-2
D gene: .
J gene: TRBJ2-3

CDR3 DNA: TGTGCCAGCAGCTTAGAAGCGCGGGAGAACGGGGAGCTGTTTTTT
CDR3 protein: CASSLEARENGELFF
clone size: .
V gene: TRBV7-2
D gene: TRBD2
J gene: TRBJ2-2

CDR3 DNA: TGTGCCAGCAGTGACTCCCCCACAGATACGCAGTATTTT
CDR3 protein: CASSDSPTDTQYF
clone size: .
V gene: TRBV6-4
D gene: .
J gene: TRBJ2-3

CDR3 DNA: TGTGCCAGCAGCCCTCCGGGACTAGCGGGAGTTGAGCAGTTCTTC
CDR3 protein: CASSPPGLAGVEQFF
clone size: .
V gene: TRBV5-4
D gene: TRBD2
J gene: TRBJ2-1

CDR3 DNA: TGTGCCAGCAGCTTATACACGTACCCTCAAGAGACCCAGTACTTC
CDR3 protein: CASSLYTYPQETQYF
clone size: .
V gene: TRBV11-1
D gene: .
J gene: TRBJ2-5

CDR3 DNA: TGCGCCAGCAGCCAAGGACTAGACGACTCCTACGAGCAGTACTTC
CDR3 protein: CASSQGLDDSYEQYF
clone size: .
V gene: TRBV4-3
D gene: .
J gene: TRBJ2-7

CDR3 DNA: TGTGCCAGCCATCCTGGGACAGGGTCTGGCTACACCTTC
CDR3 protein: CASHPGTGSGYTF
clone size: .
V gene: TRBV28
D gene: TRBD1
J gene: TRBJ1-2

CDR3 DNA: TGCGCCAGCAGTGAAGGGACTAGAGGACATACGCAGTATTTT
CDR3 protein: CASSEGTRGHTQYF
clone size: .
V gene: TRBV10-2
D gene: TRBD2
J gene: TRBJ2-3

CDR3 DNA: TGTGCCAGCAGTAGCGGGAGAGGCTACGAGCAGTACTTC
CDR3 protein: CASSSGRGYEQYF
clone size: .
V gene: TRBV19
D gene: TRBD2
J gene: TRBJ2-7